This T cell receptor (beta chain) was found in a study of T-cell reconstitution after alpha-beta-depleted transplantation in children. Ten or more counts support this clonotype. V shed 0 bases, J shed 7 bases, and the junction held 6 bases outside the gene matches. The CDR3 runs to 15 residues. From germline, CDR1 is SGHRS and CDR2 YFSETQ. Preparing the TCRbeta library involved the use of unique molecular identifiers. A single record per CDR3 protein comes from TCRdb applying MiXCR to the PCR reads. Among more than 90,000 distinct CDR3 sequences, roughly 8% were seen once, and the ten largest hold over 6%.

The TCR comes from a human donor who donated a stem cell graft to a child with congenital amegakaryocytic thrombocytopenia. Sequencing used PBMCs from the stem cell graft donor, obtained from the stem cell graft. V and J are TRBV5-1 and TRBJ1-2; 10 bases line up with TRBD1. This chain's CDR3 is CASSLAGTGDGGYTF. The CDR3 DNA sequence: TGCGCCAGCAGCTTGGCCGGGACAGGGGACGGTGGCTACACCTTC.